The rows below give T cell receptor beta chains drawn from one sample of a study of CD8 T cells in ankylosing spondylitis. A single record per CDR3 protein comes from TCRdb applying MiXCR to the 5' RACE reads. The repertoire holds fewer than 450,000 distinct CDR3 sequences, with 15% to 20% as singletons. The sequenced material came from blood, either unsorted or a sorted T cell fraction (not recorded which). The receptor set was obtained from a male donor with ankylosing spondylitis. The CDR3 runs from the conserved cysteine through the conserved F or W.

TRBV28	16	TRBJ2-4	CASSKVAGDKKNIQYF
TRBV4-2	18	TRBJ1-2	CASSQASDRARRVYGYTF
TRBV7-2	13	TRBJ2-1	CASSLALTNEQFF
TRBV3-1	13	TRBJ2-7	CASSHGTYYEQYF
TRBV12-3/TRBV12-4	15	TRBJ2-5	CASRRGTVYQETQYF
TRBV27	14	TRBJ2-3	CASRRTGAVHTQYF
TRBV29-1	12	TRBJ2-5	CSVQAQGETQYF
TRBV20-1	12	TRBJ1-5	CSAARPDQPQHF
TRBV6-1	16	TRBJ1-5	CASSERTGRGDQPQHF
TRBV27	14	TRBJ1-6	CASSSDRVGSPLHF
TRBV20-1	15	TRBJ2-3	CSAVEGLAGARTQYF
TRBV11-2	15	TRBJ1-4	CASSPTTGPYEKLFF
TRBV27	17	TRBJ2-1	CASSPPRGTSGYNEQFF
TRBV6-2/TRBV6-3	14	TRBJ1-2	CASSYSYSLYGYTF
TRBV20-1	13	TRBJ1-1	CSARETVGTEAFF
TRBV20-1	15	TRBJ2-7	CSASPSSGTQYEQYF
TRBV5-1	14	TRBJ2-1	CASTTLAGVPEQFF
TRBV20-1	15	TRBJ2-1	CSAVLAGGSYNEQFF
TRBV4-2	15	TRBJ2-2	CASSQERTSTGELFF
TRBV7-3	13	TRBJ2-2	CASSRKNTGELFF
TRBV28	19	TRBJ2-7	CASSLWAQRGGISSYEQYF
TRBV11-2	17	TRBJ2-1	CASSLNLGTSGEDEQFF
TRBV6-5	12	TRBJ2-1	CASSRGENEQFF
TRBV20-1	17	TRBJ2-1	CSGWGLAGTSSYNEQFF
TRBV10-2	15	TRBJ2-2	CASREAATNTGELFF
TRBV12-3/TRBV12-4	16	TRBJ2-2	CASTFKGQGNTGELFF
TRBV4-3	18	TRBJ2-7	CASSPSWGPDRASNEQYF
TRBV19	17	TRBJ2-1	CASSIRALASLYNEQSF
TRBV18	13	TRBJ2-1	CASSPTHSGPQFF
TRBV28	14	TRBJ1-2	CASSLETGFYGYTF
TRBV5-1	16	TRBJ2-7	CASSMRTSGPTYEQYF
TRBV2	14	TRBJ2-7	CASRMGGGRNEQYF
TRBV19	15	TRBJ2-1	CASAGTSGGVNEQFF
TRBV5-1	13	TRBJ2-3	CASNTYSTDTQYF
TRBV6-1	17	TRBJ2-1	CASSGKQGQSSYNEQFF
TRBV6-5	15	TRBJ2-6	CASSYVGAGANVLTF
TRBV5-1	17	TRBJ1-2	CASSLYVTTGTSHGYTF
TRBV29-1	11	TRBJ2-5	CSVMSGETQYF
TRBV29-1	12	TRBJ2-1	CSGLGGDNEQFF
TRBV28	16	TRBJ2-4	CASSLRGGSVKNIQYF
TRBV13	16	TRBJ2-2	CASSLRYRADTGELFF
TRBV20-1	12	TRBJ1-1	CSASGPNTEAFF
TRBV5-1	16	TRBJ2-7	CASSLSPGRTNYEQYF
TRBV20-1	14	TRBJ2-1	CSAFIAGDFDEQFF
TRBV3-1	13	TRBJ1-1	CASNWGSDTEAFF